The clone carrying this T cell receptor beta chain came up a few times. Antigen unknown. The investigators reverse transcribed all of the isolated RNA, so they sequenced expressed TCRB transcripts. Using immunoSEQ multiplex PCR, the repertoire was profiled, and TCRdb retains in-frame clones only, with some absent. The table records 500,000 to 650,000 clones, around 12% of them present only once. The data were taken from a study of beta chain features in type 1 diabetes. Study-wide points: Fewer junction insertions and more nucleotide deletions appeared in type 1 diabetes patients. Across all four CD4+ subsets, people with type 1 diabetes showed modestly shorter TCRB CDR3s.

Germline CDR1 is SQVTM and CDR2 is ANQGSEA. The germline V and J ends were trimmed by 6 bases and 1 base, with 13 bases remaining between them. CDR3 size: 14 residues. Isolation of CD4+ naive, central memory, regulatory and stem cell-like memory cells was achieved by sorting via CD45RO/CCR7/CD25/CD127/CD95/CD27. The sequence was collected from a man younger than 40 with type 1 diabetes. The J gene is TRBJ2-1, the V gene TRBV29-1; perhaps TRBD1 as D (5 bases). Sequenced input: naive CD4+ T cells from blood. As DNA, the CDR3 is TGCAGCGTGGACACAATCCAATCCTACAATGAGCAGTTCTTC. Its protein product is CSVDTIQSYNEQFF.